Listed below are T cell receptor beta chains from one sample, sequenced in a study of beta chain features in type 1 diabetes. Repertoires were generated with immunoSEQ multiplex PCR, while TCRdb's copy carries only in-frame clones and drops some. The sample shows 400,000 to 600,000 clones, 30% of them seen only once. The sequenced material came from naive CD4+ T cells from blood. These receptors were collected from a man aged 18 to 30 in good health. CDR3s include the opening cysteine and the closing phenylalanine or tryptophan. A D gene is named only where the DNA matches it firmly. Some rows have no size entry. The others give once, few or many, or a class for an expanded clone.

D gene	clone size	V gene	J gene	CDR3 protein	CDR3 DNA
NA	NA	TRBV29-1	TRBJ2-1	CSVVSGEELRRFF	TGCAGCGTTGTTAGCGGAGAGGAACTTAGGCGGTTCTTC
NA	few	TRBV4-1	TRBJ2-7	CASSQGLRGYEQYF	TGCGCCAGCAGCCAAGGGCTCAGGGGCTACGAGCAGTACTTC
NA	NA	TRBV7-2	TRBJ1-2	CASSFSSGFYGYTF	TGTGCCAGCAGCTTTTCATCAGGGTTCTATGGCTACACCTTC
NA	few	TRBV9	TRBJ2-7	CASSQDPGATLQYF	TGTGCCAGCAGCCAAGACCCGGGAGCCACGTTGCAGTACTTC
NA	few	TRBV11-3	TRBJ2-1	CASSLGPNEQFF	TGTGCCAGCAGCTTAGGACCGAATGAGCAGTTCTTC
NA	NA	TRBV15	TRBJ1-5	CATSREQGSGQPQHF	TGTGCCACCAGCAGGGAACAGGGTAGCGGTCAGCCCCAGCATTTT
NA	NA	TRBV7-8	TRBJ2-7	CASSPRQTYEQYF	TGTGCCAGCAGCCCCCGACAGACCTACGAGCAGTACTTC
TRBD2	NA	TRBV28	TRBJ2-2	CASSPRLAVSGELFF	TGTGCCAGCAGTCCGCGCCTAGCGGTCTCCGGGGAGCTGTTTTTT
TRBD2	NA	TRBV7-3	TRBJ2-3	CASSQGLAGFTDTQYF	TGTGCCAGCAGCCAGGGACTAGCGGGTTTCACAGATACGCAGTATTTT
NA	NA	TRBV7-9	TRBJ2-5	CASSLRQPETQYF	TGTGCCAGCAGCTTAAGACAGCCAGAGACCCAGTACTTC
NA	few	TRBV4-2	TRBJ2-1	CASSHRGTRNEQFF	TGTGCCAGCAGCCACCGAGGGACGAGGAATGAGCAGTTCTTC
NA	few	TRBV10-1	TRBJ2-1	CASSGTLGYNEQFF	TGCGCCAGCAGCGGGACTCTGGGATACAATGAGCAGTTCTTC
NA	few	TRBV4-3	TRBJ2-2	CASSQEAVAGVTGELFF	TGCGCCAGCAGCCAAGAGGCTGTGGCAGGGGTAACCGGGGAGCTGTTTTTT